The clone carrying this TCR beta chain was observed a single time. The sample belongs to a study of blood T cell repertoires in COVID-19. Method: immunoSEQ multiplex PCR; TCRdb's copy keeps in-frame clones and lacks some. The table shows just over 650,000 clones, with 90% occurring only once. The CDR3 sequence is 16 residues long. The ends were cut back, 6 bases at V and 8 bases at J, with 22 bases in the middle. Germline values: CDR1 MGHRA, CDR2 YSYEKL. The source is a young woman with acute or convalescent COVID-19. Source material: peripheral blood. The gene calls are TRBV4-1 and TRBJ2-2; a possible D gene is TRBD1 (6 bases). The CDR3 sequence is CASSRLLGGVGGELFF. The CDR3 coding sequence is TGCGCCAGCAGTCGTTTACTTGGGGGCGTAGGAGGGGAGCTGTTTTTT.